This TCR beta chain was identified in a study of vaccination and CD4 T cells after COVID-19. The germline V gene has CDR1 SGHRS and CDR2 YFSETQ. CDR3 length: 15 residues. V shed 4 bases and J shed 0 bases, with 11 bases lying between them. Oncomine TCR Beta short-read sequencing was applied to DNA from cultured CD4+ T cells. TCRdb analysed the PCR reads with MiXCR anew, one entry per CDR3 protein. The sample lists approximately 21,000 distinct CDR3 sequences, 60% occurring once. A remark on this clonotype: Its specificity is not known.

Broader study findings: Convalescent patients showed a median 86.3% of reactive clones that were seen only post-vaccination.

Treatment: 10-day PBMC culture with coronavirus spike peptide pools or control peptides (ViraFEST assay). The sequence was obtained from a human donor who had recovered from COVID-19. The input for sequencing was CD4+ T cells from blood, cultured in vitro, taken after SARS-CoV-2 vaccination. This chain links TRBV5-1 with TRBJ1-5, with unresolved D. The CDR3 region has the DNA TGCGCCAGCAGCGTGGGCACGAGTAGCAATCAGCCCCAGCATTTT. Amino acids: CASSVGTSSNQPQHF.